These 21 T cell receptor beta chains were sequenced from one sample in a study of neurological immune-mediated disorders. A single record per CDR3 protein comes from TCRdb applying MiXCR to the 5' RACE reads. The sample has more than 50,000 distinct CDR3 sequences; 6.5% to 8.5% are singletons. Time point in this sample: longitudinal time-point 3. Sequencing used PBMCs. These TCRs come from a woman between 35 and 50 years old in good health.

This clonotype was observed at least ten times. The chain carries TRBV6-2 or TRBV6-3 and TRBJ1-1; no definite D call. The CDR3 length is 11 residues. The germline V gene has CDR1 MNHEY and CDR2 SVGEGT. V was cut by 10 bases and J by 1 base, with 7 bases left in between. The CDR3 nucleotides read TGTGCCACGGGCCCGAACACTGAAGCTTTCTTT. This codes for CATGPNTEAFF.

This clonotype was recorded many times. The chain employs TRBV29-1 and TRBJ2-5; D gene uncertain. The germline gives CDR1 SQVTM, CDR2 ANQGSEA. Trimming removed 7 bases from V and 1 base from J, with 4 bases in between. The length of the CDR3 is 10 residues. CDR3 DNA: TGCAGCGCTCGCCAAGAGACCCAGTACTTC. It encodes CSARQETQYF.

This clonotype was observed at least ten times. The CDR3 region is CSARLPDNNQPQHF. As DNA, the CDR3 is TGCAGTGCTAGGTTGCCGGATAACAATCAGCCCCAGCATTTT. The V gene is TRBV20-1, the J gene TRBJ1-5; D gene unclear. The CDR3 runs 14 residues. Trimming took 3 bases from V and 3 from J, leaving 12 bases between them. From germline, CDR1 is DFQATT and CDR2 SNEGSKA (reference sequence).

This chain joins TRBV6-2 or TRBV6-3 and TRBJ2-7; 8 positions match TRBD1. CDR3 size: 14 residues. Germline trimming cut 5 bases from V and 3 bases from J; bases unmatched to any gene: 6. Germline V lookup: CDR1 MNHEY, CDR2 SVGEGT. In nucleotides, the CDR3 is TGTGCCAGCAGTCTGACAGGGGCTAGCTACGAGCAGTACTTC. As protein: CASSLTGASYEQYF.

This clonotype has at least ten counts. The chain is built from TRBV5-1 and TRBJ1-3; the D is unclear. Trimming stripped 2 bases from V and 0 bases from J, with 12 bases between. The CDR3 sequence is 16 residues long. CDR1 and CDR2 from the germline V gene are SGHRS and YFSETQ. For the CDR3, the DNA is TGCGCCAGCAGCTTCGCTCCGTTCGGCTCTGGAAACACCATATATTTT. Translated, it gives CASSFAPFGSGNTIYF.

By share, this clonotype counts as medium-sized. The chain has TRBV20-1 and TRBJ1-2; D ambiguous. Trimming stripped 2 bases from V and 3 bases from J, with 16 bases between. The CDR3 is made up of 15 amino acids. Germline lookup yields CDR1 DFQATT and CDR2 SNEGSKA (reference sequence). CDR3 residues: CSARPGFAVHYGYTF. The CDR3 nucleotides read TGCAGTGCTAGACCGGGGTTCGCGGTTCACTATGGCTACACCTTC.

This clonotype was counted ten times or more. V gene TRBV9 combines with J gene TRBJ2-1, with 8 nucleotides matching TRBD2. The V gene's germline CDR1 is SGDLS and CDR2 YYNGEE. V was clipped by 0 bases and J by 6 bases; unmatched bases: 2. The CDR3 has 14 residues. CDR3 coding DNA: TGTGCCAGCAGCGTAGCGGGGGGGGGCAATGAGCAGTTCTTC. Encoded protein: CASSVAGGGNEQFF.

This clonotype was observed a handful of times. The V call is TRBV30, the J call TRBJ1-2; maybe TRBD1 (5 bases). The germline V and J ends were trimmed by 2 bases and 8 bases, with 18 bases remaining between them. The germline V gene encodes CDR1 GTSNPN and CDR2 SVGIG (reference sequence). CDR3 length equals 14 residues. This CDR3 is CAWSPRVGPLGYTF. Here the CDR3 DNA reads TGTGCCTGGAGTCCTAGGGTGGGGCCCCTAGGCTACACCTTC.

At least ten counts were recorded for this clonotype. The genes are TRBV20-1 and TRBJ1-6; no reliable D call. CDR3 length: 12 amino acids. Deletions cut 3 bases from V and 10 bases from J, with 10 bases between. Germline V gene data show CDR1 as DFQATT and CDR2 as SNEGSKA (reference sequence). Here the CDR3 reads CSARTGDSPLHF. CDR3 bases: TGCAGTGCTAGGACCGGAGACTCACCCCTCCACTTT.

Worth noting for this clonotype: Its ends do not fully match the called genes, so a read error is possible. The CDR3 loop is CSTSSPRGSNNQPQHF. The CDR3 DNA reads TGCAGTACTAGTTCACCCAGGGGGAGTAACAATCAGCCCCAGCATTTT. The chain uses TRBV20-1 and TRBJ1-5; 7 nucleotides match TRBD1. CDR1 and CDR2 (germline): DFQATT, SNEGSKA (reference sequence). The CDR3 is 16 amino acids.

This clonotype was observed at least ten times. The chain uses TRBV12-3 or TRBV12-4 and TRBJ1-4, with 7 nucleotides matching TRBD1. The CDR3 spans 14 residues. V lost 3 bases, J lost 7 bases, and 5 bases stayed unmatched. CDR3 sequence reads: CASSFGGGVEKLFF. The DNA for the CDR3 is TGTGCCAGCAGTTTCGGAGGGGGCGTTGAAAAACTGTTTTTT.

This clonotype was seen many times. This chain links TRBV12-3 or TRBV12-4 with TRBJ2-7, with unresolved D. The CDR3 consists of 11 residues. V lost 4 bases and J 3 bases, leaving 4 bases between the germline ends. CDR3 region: CASSYYYEQYF. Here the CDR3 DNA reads TGTGCCAGCAGTTACTACTACGAGCAGTACTTC.

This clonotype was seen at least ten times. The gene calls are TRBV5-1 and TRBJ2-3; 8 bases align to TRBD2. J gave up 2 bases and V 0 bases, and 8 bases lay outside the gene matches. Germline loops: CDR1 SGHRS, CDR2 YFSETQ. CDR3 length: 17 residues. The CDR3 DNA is TGCGCCAGCAGCTTGGGCGCGGGAGGATTCCCCACAGATACGCAGTATTTT. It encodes CASSLGAGGFPTDTQYF. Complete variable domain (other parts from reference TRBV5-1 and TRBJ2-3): KAGVTQTPRYLIKTRGQQVTLSCSPISGHRSVSWYQQTPGQGLQFLFEYFSETQRNKGNFPGRFSGRQFSNSRSEMNVSTLELGDSALYLCASSLGAGGFPTDTQYFGPGTRLTVL.

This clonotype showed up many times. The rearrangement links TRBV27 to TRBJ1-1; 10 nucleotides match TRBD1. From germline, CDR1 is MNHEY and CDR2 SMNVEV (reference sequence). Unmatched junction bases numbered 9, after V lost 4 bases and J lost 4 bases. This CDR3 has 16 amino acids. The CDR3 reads CASSSLMTGGLTEAFF. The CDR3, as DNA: TGTGCCAGCAGTTCCTTAATGACAGGGGGCCTCACTGAAGCTTTCTTT.

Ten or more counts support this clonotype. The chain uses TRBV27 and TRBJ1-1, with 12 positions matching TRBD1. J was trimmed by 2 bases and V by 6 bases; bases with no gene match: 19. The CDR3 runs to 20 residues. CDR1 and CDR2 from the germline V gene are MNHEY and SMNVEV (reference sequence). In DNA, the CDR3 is TGTGCCAGCAGCCCCCCGTTCCGGGACAGGGGGCTTTGGACCAACACTGAAGCTTTCTTT. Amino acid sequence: CASSPPFRDRGLWTNTEAFF.

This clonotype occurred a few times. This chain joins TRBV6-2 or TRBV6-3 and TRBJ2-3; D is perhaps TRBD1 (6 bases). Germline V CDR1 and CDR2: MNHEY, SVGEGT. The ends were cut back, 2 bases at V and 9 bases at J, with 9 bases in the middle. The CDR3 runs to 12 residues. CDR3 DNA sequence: TGTGCCAGCAGTTACGATAGGGGGACGCAGTATTTT. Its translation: CASSYDRGTQYF.

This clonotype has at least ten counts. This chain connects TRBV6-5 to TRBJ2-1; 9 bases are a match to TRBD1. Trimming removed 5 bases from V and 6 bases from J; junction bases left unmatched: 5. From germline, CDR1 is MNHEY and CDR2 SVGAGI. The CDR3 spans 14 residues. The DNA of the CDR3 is TGTGCCAGCAGTACCGGGACAGGGAGCAATGAGCAGTTCTTC. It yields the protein CASSTGTGSNEQFF.

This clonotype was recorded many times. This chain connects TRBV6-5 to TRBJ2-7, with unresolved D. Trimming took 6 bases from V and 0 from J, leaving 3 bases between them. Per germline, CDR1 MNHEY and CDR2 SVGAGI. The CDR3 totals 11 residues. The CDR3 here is CASRSSYEQYF. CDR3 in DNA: TGTGCCAGCAGATCCTCCTACGAGCAGTACTTC.

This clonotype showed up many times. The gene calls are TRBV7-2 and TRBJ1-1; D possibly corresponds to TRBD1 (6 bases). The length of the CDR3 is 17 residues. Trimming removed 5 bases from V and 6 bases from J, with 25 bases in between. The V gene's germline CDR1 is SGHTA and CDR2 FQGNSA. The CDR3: CASSPGVNFRVPPEAFF. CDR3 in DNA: TGTGCCAGCAGCCCAGGGGTTAATTTCAGGGTTCCCCCTGAAGCTTTCTTT.

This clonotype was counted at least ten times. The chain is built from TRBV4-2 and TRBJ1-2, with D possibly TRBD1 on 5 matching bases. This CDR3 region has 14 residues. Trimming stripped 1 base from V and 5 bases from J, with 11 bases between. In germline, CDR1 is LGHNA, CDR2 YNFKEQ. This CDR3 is CASSQVQGEYGYTF. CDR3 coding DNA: TGTGCCAGCAGCCAAGTGCAGGGAGAATATGGCTACACCTTC.

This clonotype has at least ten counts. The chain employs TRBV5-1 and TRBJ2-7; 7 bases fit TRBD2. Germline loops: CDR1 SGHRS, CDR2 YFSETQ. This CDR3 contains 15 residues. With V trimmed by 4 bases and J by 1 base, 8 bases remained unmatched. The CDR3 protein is CASSVGWGGSYEQYF. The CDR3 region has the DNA TGCGCCAGCAGCGTTGGTTGGGGAGGGTCCTACGAGCAGTACTTC.